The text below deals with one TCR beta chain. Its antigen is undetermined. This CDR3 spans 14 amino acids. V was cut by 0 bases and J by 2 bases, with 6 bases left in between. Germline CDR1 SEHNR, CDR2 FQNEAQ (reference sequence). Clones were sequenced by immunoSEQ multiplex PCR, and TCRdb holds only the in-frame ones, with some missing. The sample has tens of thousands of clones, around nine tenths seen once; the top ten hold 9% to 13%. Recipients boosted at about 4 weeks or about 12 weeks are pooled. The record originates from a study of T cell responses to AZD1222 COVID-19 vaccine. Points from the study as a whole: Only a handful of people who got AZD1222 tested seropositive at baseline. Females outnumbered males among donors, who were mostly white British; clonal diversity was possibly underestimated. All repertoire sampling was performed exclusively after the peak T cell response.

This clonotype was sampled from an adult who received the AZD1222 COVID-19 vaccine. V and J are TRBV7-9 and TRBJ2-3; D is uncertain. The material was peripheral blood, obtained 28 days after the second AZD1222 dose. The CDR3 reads CASSLAQDTDTQYF. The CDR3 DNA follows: TGTGCCAGCAGCTTAGCGCAGGACACAGATACGCAGTATTTT.